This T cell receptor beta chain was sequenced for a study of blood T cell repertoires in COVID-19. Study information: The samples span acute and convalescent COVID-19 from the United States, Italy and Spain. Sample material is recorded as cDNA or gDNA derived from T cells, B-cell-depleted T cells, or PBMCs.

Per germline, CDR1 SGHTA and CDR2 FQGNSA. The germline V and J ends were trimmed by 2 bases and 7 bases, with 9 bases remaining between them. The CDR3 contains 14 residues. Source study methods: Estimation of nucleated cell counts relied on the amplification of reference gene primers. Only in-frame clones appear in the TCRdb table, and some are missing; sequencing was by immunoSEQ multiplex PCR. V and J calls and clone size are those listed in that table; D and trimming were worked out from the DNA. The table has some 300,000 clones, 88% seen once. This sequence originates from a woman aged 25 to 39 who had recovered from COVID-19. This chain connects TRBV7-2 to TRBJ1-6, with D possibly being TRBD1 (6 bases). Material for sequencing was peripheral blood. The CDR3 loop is CASSLTGSNSPLHF. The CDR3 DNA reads TGTGCCAGCAGCTTAACAGGGTCGAATTCACCCCTCCACTTT.